This T cell receptor (beta chain) derives from a study of T cell changes during pregnancy in multiple sclerosis. V lost 5 bases and J lost 2; bases outside the gene matches: 5. The length of the CDR3 is 15 residues. Germline V gives CDR1 MNHEY, CDR2 SMNVEV (reference sequence). Measured with immunoSEQ multiplex PCR; TCRdb has only the in-frame clones, and not every one. The table lists 70,000 to 85,000 clones, 92% of them singletons. This rearrangement joins TRBV27 to TRBJ2-1; TRBD1 matches at 8 bases. Material: peripheral blood, obtained before pregnancy. This receptor was identified in a female donor with multiple sclerosis, enrolled in a pregnancy study. Here the CDR3 reads CASSPAGGTYNEQFF. The CDR3 bases are TGTGCCAGCAGTCCGGCAGGGGGCACCTACAATGAGCAGTTCTTC.